This T cell receptor beta chain was sequenced in a study of T-cell reconstitution after alpha-beta-depleted transplantation in children. Notes on the study in general: Surviving recipient T cells and intrathymic progenitors accounted for some patients' high TCRbeta diversity at day 60. Several hundred expanded graft clones reportedly supplied alpha-beta T cells about two months after transplant. Among T cells one year after transplant, newly produced cells accounted for most counts and diversity.

This clonotype was observed at least ten times. Its matching antigen is unknown. Trimming left V 5 bases short and J 2 bases short, with 19 bases between. Germline CDR1 reads SGHVS; CDR2 reads FQNEAQ. The CDR3 runs to 16 residues. TCRbeta library construction was performed incorporating unique molecular identifiers. TCRdb itself ran the PCR reads through MiXCR, one entry per CDR3 protein. The repertoire holds around 140,000 distinct CDR3 sequences, with 8.8% as singletons. This specimen consisted of PBMCs, mostly from graft donor cells, obtained 180 days after TCRalphabeta/CD19-depleted stem cell transplant. The TCR comes from a female patient between 2 and 10 years old who had a stem cell transplant for congenital amegakaryocytic thrombocytopenia, so the T cells may come from the graft donor. V and J are TRBV7-8 and TRBJ2-7; possibly TRBD1 for D (5 bases). The CDR3 here is CASSLLSGSFTYEQYF. DNA of the CDR3: TGTGCCAGCAGCCTCCTGTCAGGGTCCTTTACCTACGAGCAGTACTTC. Full variable domain (remainder filled in from reference TRBV7-8 and TRBJ2-7): GAGVSQSPRYKVAKRGQDVALRCDPISGHVSLFWYQQALGQGPEFLTYFQNEAQLDKSGLPSDRFFAERPEGSVSTLKIQRTQQEDSAVYLCASSLLSGSFTYEQYFGPGTRLTVT.